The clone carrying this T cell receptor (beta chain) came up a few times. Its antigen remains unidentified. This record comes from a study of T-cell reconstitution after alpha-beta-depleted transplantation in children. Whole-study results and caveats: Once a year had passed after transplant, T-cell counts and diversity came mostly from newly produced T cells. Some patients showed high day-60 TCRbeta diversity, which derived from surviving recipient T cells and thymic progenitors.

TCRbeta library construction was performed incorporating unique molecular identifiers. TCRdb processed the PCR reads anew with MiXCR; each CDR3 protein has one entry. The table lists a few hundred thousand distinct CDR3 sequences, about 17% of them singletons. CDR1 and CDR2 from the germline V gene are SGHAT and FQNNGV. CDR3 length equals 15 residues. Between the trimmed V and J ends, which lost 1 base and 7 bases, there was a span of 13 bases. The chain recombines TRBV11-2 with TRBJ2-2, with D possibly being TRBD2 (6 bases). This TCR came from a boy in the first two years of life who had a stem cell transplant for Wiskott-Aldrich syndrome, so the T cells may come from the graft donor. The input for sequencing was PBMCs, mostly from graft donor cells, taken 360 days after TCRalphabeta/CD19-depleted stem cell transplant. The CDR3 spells CASSLGIGGGGELFF. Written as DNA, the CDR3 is TGTGCCAGCAGCTTAGGAATCGGGGGAGGCGGGGAGCTGTTTTTT.